This T cell receptor beta chain was recorded in a study of T-cell memory formation after mild COVID-19. MiXCR, run by TCRdb on the 5' RACE reads, gives a single entry per CDR3 protein. The sample contains under 250,000 distinct CDR3 sequences, approximately 15% of which appear only once. With 1 base removed from V and 3 bases from J, the gap between germline ends came to 10 bases. CDR1 is LGHNA, CDR2 YSLEER, per germline. The CDR3 spans 15 residues. Only a few counts were recorded for this clonotype. The sequence was collected from an adult woman who had mild COVID-19 (a few samples of this study predate the infection). Cell type and time point are not known. This chain uses TRBV4-3 with TRBJ1-5; D unclear. Source material: PBMCs or a T cell subset sorted from them (not recorded which). CDR3 residues: CASSQGATTNQPQHF. The DNA for the CDR3 is TGCGCCAGCAGCCAAGGTGCGACCACCAATCAGCCCCAGCATTTT.